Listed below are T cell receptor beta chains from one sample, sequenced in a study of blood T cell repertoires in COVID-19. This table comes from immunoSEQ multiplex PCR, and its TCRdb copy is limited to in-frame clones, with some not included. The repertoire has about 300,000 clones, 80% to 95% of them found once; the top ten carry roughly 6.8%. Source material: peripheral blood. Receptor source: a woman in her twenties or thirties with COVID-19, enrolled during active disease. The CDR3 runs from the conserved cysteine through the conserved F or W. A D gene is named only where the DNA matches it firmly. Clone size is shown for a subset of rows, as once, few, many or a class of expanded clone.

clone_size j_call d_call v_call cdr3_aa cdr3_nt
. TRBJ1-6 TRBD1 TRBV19 CASTQVAGGNSPLHF TGTGCCAGTACCCAGGTGGCAGGGGGTAACTCACCCCTCCACTTT
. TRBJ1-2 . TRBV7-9 CASSAKTVHYGYTF TGTGCCAGCAGCGCCAAGACAGTTCACTATGGCTACACCTTC
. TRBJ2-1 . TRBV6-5 CASSRRGIEQFF TGTGCCAGCAGTCGCAGGGGAATTGAGCAGTTCTTC
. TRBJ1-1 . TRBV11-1 CASSLQGPGTEAFF TGTGCCAGCAGCTTACAGGGGCCTGGGACTGAAGCTTTCTTT
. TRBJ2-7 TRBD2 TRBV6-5 CASSFGAGTSEQYF TGTGCCAGCAGCTTTGGGGCCGGGACTAGTGAGCAGTACTTC
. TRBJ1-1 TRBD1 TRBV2 CASSETGTGGLKAFF TGTGCCAGCAGCGAAACCGGGACAGGGGGCTTGAAAGCTTTCTTT
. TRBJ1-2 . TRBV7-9 CASSPPLGEPDGYTF TGTGCCAGCAGCCCTCCCCTTGGGGAGCCGGATGGCTACACCTTC
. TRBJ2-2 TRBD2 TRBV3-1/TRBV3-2 CASSHRLAGGTNTGELFF TGTGCCAGCAGCCATCGACTAGCGGGAGGGACGAACACCGGGGAGCTGTTTTTT
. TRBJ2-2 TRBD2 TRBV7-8 CASSLTSVNTGELFF TGTGCCAGCAGCCTCACTAGCGTGAACACCGGGGAGCTGTTTTTT
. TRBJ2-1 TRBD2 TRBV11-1 CASSLGKGLAVNEQFF TGTGCCAGCAGCTTAGGTAAAGGACTAGCTGTCAATGAGCAGTTCTTC
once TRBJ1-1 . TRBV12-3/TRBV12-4 CASRRGGLEAFF TGTGCCAGCAGACGGGGGGGGCTCGAAGCTTTCTTT
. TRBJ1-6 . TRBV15 CATSRMGPYSPLHF TGTGCCACCAGCAGAATGGGGCCTTATTCACCCCTCCACTTT
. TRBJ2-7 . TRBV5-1 CASSMTGTYEQYF TGCGCCAGCAGCATGACAGGTACCTACGAGCAGTACTTC
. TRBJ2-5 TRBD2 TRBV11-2 CASGPGGPAGTQYF TGTGCCAGCGGTCCGGGAGGGCCTGCGGGGACCCAGTACTTC
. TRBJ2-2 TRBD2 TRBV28 CASSLWAGLAVNTGELFF TGTGCCAGCAGTTTGTGGGCAGGACTAGCGGTTAACACCGGGGAGCTGTTTTTT
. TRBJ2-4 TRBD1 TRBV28 CASSDRGENIQYF TGTGCCAGCAGTGACAGGGGGGAAAACATTCAGTACTTC
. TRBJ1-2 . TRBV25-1 CASSASRSYTF TGTGCCAGCAGTGCGTCCAGAAGCTACACCTTC
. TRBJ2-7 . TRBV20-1 CSASPRLAREQYF TGCAGTGCTAGTCCCCGCCTAGCGAGGGAGCAGTACTTC
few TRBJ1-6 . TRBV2 CASSGFRGYNSPLHF TGTGCCAGCAGTGGATTCAGGGGCTATAATTCACCCCTCCACTTT
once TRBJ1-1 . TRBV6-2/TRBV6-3 CASSYVGPEPEAFF TGTGCCAGCAGTTACGTGGGGCCAGAACCTGAAGCTTTCTTT
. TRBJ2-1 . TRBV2 CASKTTPASNEQFF TGTGCCAGCAAGACCACCCCAGCGTCCAATGAGCAGTTCTTC
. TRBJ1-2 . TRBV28 CASSRRQVIYGYTF TGTGCCAGCAGTCGACGACAGGTTATCTATGGCTACACCTTC
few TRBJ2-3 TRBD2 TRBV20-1 CSASLREGTDTQYF TGCAGTGCTAGTCTGCGGGAGGGCACAGATACGCAGTATTTT
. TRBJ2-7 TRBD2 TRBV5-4 CASSLNGGRVYEQYF TGTGCCAGCAGCTTGAATGGCGGGAGGGTGTACGAGCAGTACTTC
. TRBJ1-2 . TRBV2 CASRPVGRMNYGYTF TGTGCCAGCAGACCTGTGGGCCGGATGAACTATGGCTACACCTTC
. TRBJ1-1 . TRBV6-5 CASSYWGRGEAFF TGTGCCAGCAGTTACTGGGGGAGGGGTGAAGCTTTCTTT
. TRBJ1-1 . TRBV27 CASSFSQAGTEAFF TGTGCCAGCAGTTTTTCGCAGGCGGGCACTGAAGCTTTCTTT
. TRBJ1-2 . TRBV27 CASSPAGSSGYTF TGTGCCAGCAGTCCGGCGGGGAGTAGCGGCTACACCTTC
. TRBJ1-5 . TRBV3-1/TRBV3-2 CASSQGQGHQHF TGTGCCAGCAGCCAAGGGCAGGGCCATCAGCATTTT
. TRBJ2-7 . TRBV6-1 CASSERWGAGYYEQYF TGTGCCAGCAGTGAACGATGGGGAGCTGGCTACTACGAGCAGTACTTC
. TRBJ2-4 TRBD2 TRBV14 CVSGRALAKNIQYF TGTGTCTCGGGGAGGGCCCTAGCCAAAAACATTCAGTACTTC
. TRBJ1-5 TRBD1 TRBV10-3 CAISDGTGHSNQPQHF TGTGCCATCAGTGACGGGACAGGACATAGCAATCAGCCCCAGCATTTT
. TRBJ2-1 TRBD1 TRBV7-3 CASSPDRGSYNEQFF TGTGCCAGCAGCCCGGACAGGGGCTCCTACAATGAGCAGTTCTTC
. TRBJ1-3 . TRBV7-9 CASLLRGNTIYF TGTGCCAGCCTCCTGCGCGGAAACACCATATATTTT
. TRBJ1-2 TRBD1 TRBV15 CATSPDRDYGYTF TGTGCCACCAGCCCGGACAGGGACTATGGCTACACCTTC
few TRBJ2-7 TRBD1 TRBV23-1 CASIRTGDYEQYF TGCGCCAGCATTAGGACAGGGGACTACGAGCAGTACTTC
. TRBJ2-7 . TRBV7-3 CASSSQGNEQYF TGTGCCAGCAGCTCACAGGGAAACGAGCAGTACTTC
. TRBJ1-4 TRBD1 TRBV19 CASSRGGDEKLFF TGTGCCAGTAGTCGAGGGGGCGATGAAAAACTGTTTTTT
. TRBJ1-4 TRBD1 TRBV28 CASSKGQDEKLFF TGTGCCAGCAGTAAAGGACAGGATGAAAAACTGTTTTTT
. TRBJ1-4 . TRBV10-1 CASTTNREQNEKLFF TGCGCCAGCACTACAAACAGGGAACAAAATGAAAAACTGTTTTTT